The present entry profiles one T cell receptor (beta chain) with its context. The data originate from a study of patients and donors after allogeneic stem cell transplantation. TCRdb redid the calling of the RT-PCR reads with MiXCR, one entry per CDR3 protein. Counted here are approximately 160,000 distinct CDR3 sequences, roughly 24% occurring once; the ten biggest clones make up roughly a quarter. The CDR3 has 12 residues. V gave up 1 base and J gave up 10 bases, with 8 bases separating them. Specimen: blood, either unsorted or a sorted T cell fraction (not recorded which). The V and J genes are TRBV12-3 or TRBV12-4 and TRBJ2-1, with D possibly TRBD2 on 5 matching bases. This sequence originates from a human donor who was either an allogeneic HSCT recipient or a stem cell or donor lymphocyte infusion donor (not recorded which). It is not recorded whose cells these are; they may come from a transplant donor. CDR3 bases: TGTGCCAGCAGTTTAGTGGAGGTCGAGCAGTTCTTC. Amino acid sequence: CASSLVEVEQFF.